The clone carrying this TCR beta chain was recorded at least ten times. This CDR3 contains 17 residues. After removal of 6 bases from V and 0 bases from J, the junction contained 7 bases not matched to a gene. Germline lookup yields CDR1 SGHDN and CDR2 FVKESK. The record originates from a study of T cells in Graves' hyperthyroidism and ophthalmopathy. TCR beta CDR3 regions were amplified from RNA transcripts. The study used the HTBI primer set for a first-round RT-PCR of the TCR CDR3. TCRdb re-called the multiplex PCR reads through MiXCR, storing one row per CDR3 protein. The table lists 650,000 to 800,000 distinct CDR3 sequences, nearly 45% of them singletons.

Sequencing was performed on peripheral blood or thyroid tissue (not recorded which). V gene TRBV14 combines with J gene TRBJ2-6, with TRBD1 identical over 8 bases. This TCR was sampled from an adult man with Graves' disease, either hyperthyroidism or ophthalmopathy (not recorded which). The CDR3, as DNA: TGTGCCAGCAGAACGGCAGGGGGCGGCTCTGGGGCCAACGTCCTGACTTTC. Amino acid sequence: CASRTAGGGSGANVLTF. Drawing the rest from reference TRBV14 and TRBJ2-6, the complete variable domain is EAGVTQFPSHSVIEKGQTVTLRCDPISGHDNLYWYRRVMGKEIKFLLHFVKESKQDESGMPNNRFLAERTGGTYSTLKVQPAELEDSGVYFCASRTAGGGSGANVLTFGAGSRLTVL.